One and the same sample provided the 2 T cell receptor beta chains below, sequenced in a study of OX40 agonist ivuxolimab in advanced cancers. The method was immunoSEQ multiplex PCR; TCRdb's version includes in-frame clones alone and lacks a portion of them. The profile shows roughly 35,000 clones, 81% of them singletons. The sample was CD4+ or CD8+ T cells sorted from blood, taken in a trial of the OX40 agonist ivuxolimab. The receptor source for this set is an adult with an advanced solid tumor such as melanoma, head and neck, liver or kidney cancer.

This chain links TRBV5-6 with TRBJ2-7; 8 positions agree with TRBD1. Losses at the gene ends were 0 bases for V and 3 bases for J; bases not matched to a gene: 2. Germline values: CDR1 SGHDT, CDR2 YYEEEE. The CDR3 is made up of 14 amino acids. The CDR3 loop is CASSLDGTGYEQYF. The CDR3 nucleotides read TGTGCCAGCAGCTTGGACGGGACAGGCTACGAGCAGTACTTC.

V gene TRBV18 combines with J gene TRBJ2-5; D possibly matches TRBD1 or TRBD2 (5 bases each). Germline V gene sequence: CDR1 KGHSH, CDR2 LQKENI. The germline V and J ends were trimmed by 1 base and 2 bases, with 8 bases remaining between them. There are 14 residues in the CDR3. Here the CDR3 reads CASSPQGRQETQYF. The CDR3 nucleotides read TGTGCCAGCTCACCACAGGGGAGACAAGAGACCCAGTACTTC.